The T cell receptor beta chain described here comes from a study of shared clonotypes between healthy human individuals. Whole-study results and caveats: Shared clonotypes across all four donors exceeded non-shared ones in generation probability. When naive CD4 clonotypes were compared across several donors, 4% to 6.5% were shared.

With respect to this clone: Its antigen is unknown.

TCRdb's copy holds only in-frame clones and misses some; the assay was immunoSEQ multiplex PCR. The table has about 510,000 clones, about 96% seen once; the top ten hold less than 0.06%. CDR1 and CDR2 (germline): SGHRS, YFSETQ. The V end lost 0 bases, the J end lost 11 bases, and 15 bases lay between the germline ends. The CDR3 has 14 residues. The sample was naive CD4+ T cells sorted from blood. Subset described: CD45RA+ positively selected. V usage is TRBV5-1 and J usage is TRBJ1-5, with D maybe TRBD1 (6 bases). This TCR derives from a woman in her twenties or thirties in good health. CDR3 nucleotides: TGCGCCAGCAGCTTGGAGGGCAGGGGCGAGGCCCAGCATTTT. Translation: CASSLEGRGEAQHF. Using reference TRBV5-1 and TRBJ1-5 for the parts outside the CDR3, the full variable domain is KAGVTQTPRYLIKTRGQQVTLSCSPISGHRSVSWYQQTPGQGLQFLFEYFSETQRNKGNFPGRFSGRQFSNSRSEMNVSTLELGDSALYLCASSLEGRGEAQHFGDGTRLSIL.